Shown below are 26 T cell receptor beta chains from a single sample sequenced in a study of blood T cells in healthy people across ages. For the second PCR, which ran for about 7 to 11 cycles, a sample-barcoded 5' primer and a J-beta primer mix were used. One entry per CDR3 protein results from TCRdb running MiXCR on the 5' RACE reads. The profile shows roughly 1,300,000 distinct CDR3 sequences, 55% to 75% of them singletons. The sequenced sample was blood. All receptors come from a young man in good health.

This chain joins TRBV4-3 and TRBJ2-1; D not certain. The V gene lost 0 bases and the J gene lost 10 bases, with 19 bases spanning the gap. CDR3 size: 16 residues. The V gene's germline CDR1 is LGHNA and CDR2 YSLEER. CDR3 amino acids: CASSQDGFKSSYEQFF. The DNA for the CDR3 is TGCGCCAGCAGCCAAGATGGTTTTAAGAGCTCCTACGAGCAGTTCTTC.

V usage is TRBV7-2 and J usage is TRBJ1-5; TRBD1 matches 7 bases. This CDR3 has 15 amino acids. The junction had 11 bases not matched to a gene; V was cut back by 4 bases and J by 8 bases. Per germline, CDR1 SGHTA and CDR2 FQGNSA. CDR3 protein: CASSSQIQGKEPQHF. Here the CDR3 DNA reads TGTGCCAGCAGCTCCCAGATACAGGGGAAGGAGCCCCAGCATTTT.

This chain connects TRBV20-1 to TRBJ1-2; D is undetermined. Germline CDR1 reads DFQATT; CDR2 reads SNEGSKA (reference sequence). The CDR3 covers 13 residues. The V end lost 0 bases, the J end lost 5 bases, and 10 bases lay between the germline ends. The CDR3 coding sequence is TGCAGTGCTAGAGATTTACAAGTTTATGGCTACACCTTC. Translation gives CSARDLQVYGYTF.

The chain has TRBV12-3 or TRBV12-4 and TRBJ1-1, with TRBD1 identical over 9 bases. CDR3 length equals 14 residues. Trimming at V came to 6 bases and at J to 6 bases, leaving 8 bases not matched to a gene. The CDR3 reads CASRTGTGKAEAFF. The CDR3, as DNA: TGTGCCAGCAGAACCGGGACAGGGAAGGCTGAAGCTTTCTTT.

The chain combines TRBV19 with TRBJ2-6; D may be TRBD2 (6 bases). Germline CDR1 and CDR2: LNHDA and SQIVND (reference sequence). This CDR3 contains 18 residues. The V end lost 1 base, the J end lost 6 bases, and 19 bases lay between the germline ends. The CDR3 sequence: CASSIVPRDLGSANVLTF. The CDR3 DNA reads TGTGCCAGTAGTATAGTCCCCCGGGACTTAGGTTCGGCCAACGTCCTGACTTTC. Based on the CDR3 plus reference TRBV19 and TRBJ2-6, the full variable domain is DGGITQSPKYLFRKEGQNVTLSCEQNLNHDAMYWYRQDPGQGLRLIYYSQIVNDFQKGDIAEGYSVSREKKESFPLTVTSAQKNPTAFYLCASSIVPRDLGSANVLTFGAGSRLTVL.

The rearrangement joins TRBV12-3 or TRBV12-4 to TRBJ2-4; possibly TRBD1 for D (6 bases). The DNA matches TRBJ2-7 better at its end, which makes the J call doubtful. CDR3 length: 16 amino acids. The CDR3: CASSQLGRTANYEQYF. For the CDR3, the DNA is TGTGCCAGCAGTCAACTGGGAAGGACAGCTAACTACGAGCAGTACTTC.

In its sample, this clonotype was seen a few times. CDR3: CAIGTAGGQETQYF. CDR3 nucleotide sequence: TGTGCCATCGGGACGGCAGGAGGGCAAGAGACCCAGTACTTC. The chain employs TRBV10-3 and TRBJ2-5; a weak D match, TRBD2 (6 bases). The germline V gene encodes CDR1 ENHRY and CDR2 SYGVKD. V dropped 8 bases and J dropped 2 bases, with 15 bases sitting between them. This CDR3 has 14 residues.

The J gene is TRBJ2-7, the V gene TRBV5-1; no definite D call. Germline CDR1 reads SGHRS; CDR2 reads YFSETQ. The germline V and J ends were trimmed by 2 bases and 7 bases, with 10 bases remaining between them. The CDR3 spans 12 residues. CDR3 protein: CASSLSPGEQYF. As DNA, the CDR3 is TGCGCCAGCAGCTTATCCCCCGGTGAGCAGTACTTC.

V usage is TRBV29-1 and J usage is TRBJ2-1, with a possible D match to TRBD2 (6 bases). In germline, CDR1 is SQVTM, CDR2 ANQGSEA. The CDR3 runs to 15 residues. The germline V and J ends were trimmed by 7 bases and 0 bases, with 16 bases remaining between them. CDR3 region: CSGGPSVHSYNEQFF. The CDR3 coding sequence is TGCAGCGGGGGCCCTAGCGTCCACTCCTACAATGAGCAGTTCTTC.

This clonotype has a handful of counts. The V call is TRBV20-1, the J call TRBJ2-7; D may be TRBD2 (5 bases). The V end lost 1 base, the J end lost 4 bases, and 14 bases lay between the germline ends. Germline CDR1 is DFQATT and CDR2 is SNEGSKA (reference sequence). This CDR3 spans 14 amino acids. In DNA, the CDR3 is TGCAGTGCTAGAGGCGCGGGCGTCCGTTACGAGCAGTACTTC. It yields the protein CSARGAGVRYEQYF.

The rearrangement uses TRBV6-5 and TRBJ1-4; D unresolved. CDR1 and CDR2 from the germline V gene are MNHEY and SVGAGI. CDR3 length: 16 amino acids. The germline V and J ends were trimmed by 0 bases and 4 bases, with 12 bases remaining between them. The chain's CDR3 is CASSYSLVGVNEKLFF. The DNA for the CDR3 is TGTGCCAGCAGTTACTCTCTTGTTGGGGTTAATGAAAAACTGTTTTTT.

The J gene is TRBJ2-3, the V gene TRBV29-1; 8 nucleotides match TRBD2. Germline lookup yields CDR1 SQVTM and CDR2 ANQGSEA. The trim removed 3 bases at V and 5 bases at J, leaving 7 bases unmatched. This CDR3 region has 14 residues. As DNA, the CDR3 is TGCAGCGTTGAGGGGGGACTAGGTCAAGATACGCAGTATTTT. It encodes CSVEGGLGQDTQYF.

This clonotype has a handful of counts. The chain has TRBV7-6 and TRBJ2-1, with a weak D call TRBD2 (5 bases). The CDR3 is made up of 10 amino acids. Trimming took 10 bases from V and 10 from J, leaving 11 bases between them. CDR1 is SGHVS and CDR2 is FNYEAQ in the germline V gene. The CDR3 region is CAIGSGEQFF. CDR3 bases: TGTGCCATAGGGTCGGGAGAGCAGTTCTTC.

This clonotype has only a few counts. The rearrangement links TRBV20-1 to TRBJ1-6; unclear D gene. Germline V gene lookup returns CDR1 DFQATT and CDR2 SNEGSKA (reference sequence). Trimming took 4 bases from V and 0 from J, leaving 10 bases between them. The CDR3 is 15 amino acids. CDR3 amino acids: CSAIHGSSYNSPLHF. The CDR3 bases are TGCAGTGCTATACACGGGAGCTCCTATAATTCACCCCTCCACTTT.

This clonotype was found a few times. The chain uses TRBV29-1 and TRBJ2-1; no clear D gene. There are 15 residues in the CDR3. The germline V gene has CDR1 SQVTM and CDR2 ANQGSEA. V lost 4 bases, J lost 9 bases, and 22 bases lay in between. The chain's CDR3 is CSVVVGRVPPPEQFF. DNA for the CDR3: TGCAGCGTTGTGGTTGGACGGGTTCCCCCCCCTGAGCAGTTCTTC.

The count of this clonotype is one. The chain joins TRBV30 to TRBJ2-6; 8 positions match TRBD2. The germline CDR1 and CDR2 sequences are GTSNPN and SVGIG (reference sequence). CDR3 length: 16 residues. The V gene end was trimmed by 4 bases and the J gene end by 4 bases; junction bases not matched to a gene: 9. Here the CDR3 DNA reads TGTGCCTGGATCCCAGCGGGAGTCGCCGGGGCCAACGTCCTGACTTTC. Protein sequence: CAWIPAGVAGANVLTF.

This clonotype showed up just a few times. The chain carries TRBV29-1 and TRBJ2-3; tentative D call: TRBD1 (6 bases). V dropped 7 bases and J dropped 4 bases, with 18 bases sitting between them. There are 14 residues in the CDR3. Germline CDR1 SQVTM, CDR2 ANQGSEA. The CDR3 region has the DNA TGCAGCGCTCCTGGGGGCTGGGGACCAGATACGCAGTATTTT. Amino acid sequence: CSAPGGWGPDTQYF.

This clonotype was counted a few times. The chain recombines TRBV25-1 with TRBJ2-3, with 10 positions matching TRBD2. Germline assignment: CDR1 MGHDK and CDR2 SYGVNS. V gave up 6 bases and J gave up 2 bases; unmatched junction bases: 11. The CDR3 spans 17 residues. Here the CDR3 DNA reads TGTGCCAGCAGCGCGACAACTAGCGGGGTTTTCACAGATACGCAGTATTTT. This codes for CASSATTSGVFTDTQYF.

The CDR3 coding sequence is TGCAGTGCTAGAGAGACGCCCATGATAGGGAATCAGCCCCAGCATTTT. Encoded protein: CSARETPMIGNQPQHF. V usage is TRBV20-1 and J usage is TRBJ1-5; D ambiguous. V shed 0 bases and J shed 4 bases, with 16 bases lying between them. Germline lookup yields CDR1 DFQATT and CDR2 SNEGSKA (reference sequence). The CDR3 length is 16 residues.

This chain joins TRBV29-1 and TRBJ2-1; 7 bases align to TRBD2. This CDR3 has 10 residues. V lost 4 bases to trimming and J lost 10 bases; unmatched junction nucleotides: 1. Germline CDR1 reads SQVTM; CDR2 reads ANQGSEA. CDR3 residues: CSVGEGEQFF. The CDR3 region has the DNA TGCAGCGTTGGGGAGGGGGAGCAGTTCTTC.

This clonotype was counted at least ten times. The CDR3 protein is CASSQEGLAGQRLFF. The CDR3, as DNA: TGCGCCAGCAGCCAAGAGGGACTAGCGGGTCAAAGACTGTTTTTT. This rearrangement joins TRBV4-1 to TRBJ2-2; TRBD2 matches 12 bases. The CDR3 is made up of 15 amino acids. The J segment lost 14 bases and the V segment lost 0 bases, leaving 7 bases of the junction unmatched. The germline CDR1 and CDR2 sequences are MGHRA and YSYEKL.

The rearrangement links TRBV6-1 to TRBJ2-3, with D perhaps being TRBD1 or TRBD2 (5 bases each). Germline V gives CDR1 MNHNS, CDR2 SASEGT. CDR3 length: 18 residues. V lost 8 bases and J 4 bases, leaving 28 bases between the germline ends. The CDR3 DNA sequence: TGTGCCAGCGGGGACGGTGCGGTAGGAAGAAGGGATCCAGATACGCAGTATTTT. Translated, it gives CASGDGAVGRRDPDTQYF.

The rearrangement joins TRBV29-1 to TRBJ2-2, with TRBD2 matching over 8 bases. Germline V gene sequence: CDR1 SQVTM, CDR2 ANQGSEA. This CDR3 is built from 15 residues. Germline trimming cut 3 bases from V and 4 bases from J; bases unmatched to any gene: 7. This CDR3 reads CSVDKRGGTTGELFF. CDR3 in DNA: TGCAGCGTTGATAAGCGCGGGGGGACCACCGGGGAGCTGTTTTTT.

This chain joins TRBV5-1 and TRBJ1-2; 11 nucleotides align to TRBD1. There are 12 residues in the CDR3. V was pared by 7 bases and J by 8 bases, with 4 bases of the junction left unmatched. Germline V gives CDR1 SGHRS, CDR2 YFSETQ. CDR3 coding DNA: TGCGCCAGCGGACAGGGGGCAAAAGGCTACACCTTC. Its protein is CASGQGAKGYTF.

This clonotype was seen a single time. The chain uses TRBV5-1 and TRBJ2-7; the match to TRBD1 covers 7 bases. The germline gives CDR1 SGHRS, CDR2 YFSETQ. The V segment lost 0 bases and the J segment 0 bases; nucleotides outside the gene matches: 6. The CDR3 is made up of 16 amino acids. The CDR3 spells CASSLEVTGSSYEQYF. The CDR3 DNA sequence: TGCGCCAGCAGCTTGGAAGTGACAGGGAGCTCCTACGAGCAGTACTTC.

The rearrangement links TRBV11-2 to TRBJ1-1; tentatively, D is TRBD1 (5 bases). This CDR3 has 15 residues. CDR1 and CDR2 from the germline V gene are SGHAT and FQNNGV. With 5 bases removed from V and 6 bases from J, the gap between germline ends came to 19 bases. In nucleotides, the CDR3 is TGTGCCAGCAGCCTACTTCTGGGCAGGGAGGCTGAAGCTTTCTTT. It specifies CASSLLLGREAEAFF.